This T cell receptor beta chain was captured by sequencing in a study of T cell responses to AZD1222 COVID-19 vaccine. Points on this clone: What it binds is unknown.

TCRdb's table, derived via immunoSEQ multiplex PCR, lists solely in-frame clones and lacks some. The table has more than 90,000 clones, 75% to 90% seen once. Trimming took off 5 bases at V and 2 bases at J, with 12 bases between the two ends. Looked up from germline, CDR1 is SGHTA and CDR2 is FQGTGA. The CDR3 totals 14 residues. Study findings and constraints: Baseline seropositivity characterized only a handful of AZD1222 recipients.

The specimen comprised peripheral blood, sampled 28 days after the second AZD1222 dose. The J gene is TRBJ2-5, the V gene TRBV7-3; D perhaps matches TRBD2 (6 bases). The sequence was obtained from an adult who received the AZD1222 COVID-19 vaccine. CDR3 DNA sequence: TGTGCCAGCAGCCCGGGACTCTCACAAGAGACCCAGTACTTC. It yields the protein CASSPGLSQETQYF.